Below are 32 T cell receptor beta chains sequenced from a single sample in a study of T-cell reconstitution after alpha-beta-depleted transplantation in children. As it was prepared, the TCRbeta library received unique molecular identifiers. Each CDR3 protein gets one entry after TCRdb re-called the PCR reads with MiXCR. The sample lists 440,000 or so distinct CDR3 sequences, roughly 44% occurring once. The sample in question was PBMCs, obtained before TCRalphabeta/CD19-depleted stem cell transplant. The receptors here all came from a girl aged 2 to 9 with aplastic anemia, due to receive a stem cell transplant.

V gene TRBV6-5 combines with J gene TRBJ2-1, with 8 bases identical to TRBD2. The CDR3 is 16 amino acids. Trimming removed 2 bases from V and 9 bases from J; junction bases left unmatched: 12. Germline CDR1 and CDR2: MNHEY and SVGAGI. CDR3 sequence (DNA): TGTGCCAGCAGTTACGGACTAAAGCGGGAGAGGGGTGAGCAGTTCTTC. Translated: CASSYGLKRERGEQFF.

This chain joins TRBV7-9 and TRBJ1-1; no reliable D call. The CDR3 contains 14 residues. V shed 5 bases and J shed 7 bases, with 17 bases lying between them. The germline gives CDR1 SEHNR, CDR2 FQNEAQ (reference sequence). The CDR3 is CASSRRVGTSEAFF. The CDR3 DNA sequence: TGTGCCAGCAGCCGGAGGGTGGGTACGAGTGAAGCTTTCTTT.

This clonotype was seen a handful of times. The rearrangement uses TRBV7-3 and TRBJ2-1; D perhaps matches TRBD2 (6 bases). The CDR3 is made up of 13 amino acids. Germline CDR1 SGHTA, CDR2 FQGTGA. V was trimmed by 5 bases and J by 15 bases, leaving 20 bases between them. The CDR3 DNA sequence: TGTGCCAGCAGCCAGCAACCGGGACTTGGCCTGTTCTTC. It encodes CASSQQPGLGLFF.

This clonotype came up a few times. The CDR3 region is CAISGGTSGSVPWEQYF. CDR3 nucleotide sequence: TGTGCCATCAGTGGCGGGACTAGCGGGAGTGTACCCTGGGAGCAGTACTTC. This sequence joins TRBV10-3 and TRBJ2-7; 14 bases match TRBD2. The CDR3 sequence is 17 residues long. Germline V lookup: CDR1 ENHRY, CDR2 SYGVKD. V lost 4 bases and J lost 7; bases outside the gene matches: 12.

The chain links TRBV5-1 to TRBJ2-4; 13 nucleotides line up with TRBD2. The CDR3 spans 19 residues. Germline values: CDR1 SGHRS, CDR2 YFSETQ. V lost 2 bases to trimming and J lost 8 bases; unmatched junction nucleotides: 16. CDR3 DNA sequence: TGCGCCAGCAGCTTTGACCCCACTAGCGGGAGGGCCTCAATAGACATTCAGTACTTC. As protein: CASSFDPTSGRASIDIQYF.

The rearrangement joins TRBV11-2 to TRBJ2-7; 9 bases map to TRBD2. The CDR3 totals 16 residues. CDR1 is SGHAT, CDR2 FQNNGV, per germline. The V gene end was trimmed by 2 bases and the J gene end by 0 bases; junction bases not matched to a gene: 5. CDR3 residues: CASSLIGGRASYEQYF. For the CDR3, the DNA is TGTGCCAGCAGCTTAATTGGCGGGAGGGCCTCCTACGAGCAGTACTTC.

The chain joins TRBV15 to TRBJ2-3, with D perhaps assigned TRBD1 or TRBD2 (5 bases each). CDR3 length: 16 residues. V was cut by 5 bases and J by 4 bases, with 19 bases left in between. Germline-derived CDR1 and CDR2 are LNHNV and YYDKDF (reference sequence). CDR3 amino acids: CATSLRSGPGPDTQYF. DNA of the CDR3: TGTGCCACCAGCCTTCGCTCGGGGCCGGGGCCAGATACGCAGTATTTT.

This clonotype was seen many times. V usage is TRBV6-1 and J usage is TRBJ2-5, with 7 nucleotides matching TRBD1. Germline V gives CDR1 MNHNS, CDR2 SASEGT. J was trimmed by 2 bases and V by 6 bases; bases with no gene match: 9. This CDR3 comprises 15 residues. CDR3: CASRDRDRKQETQYF. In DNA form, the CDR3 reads TGTGCCAGCAGGGACCGGGACAGAAAACAAGAGACCCAGTACTTC.

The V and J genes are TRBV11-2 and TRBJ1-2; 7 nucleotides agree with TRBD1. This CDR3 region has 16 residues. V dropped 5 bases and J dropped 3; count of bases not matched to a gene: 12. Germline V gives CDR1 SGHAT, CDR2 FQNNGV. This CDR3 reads CASSKQQGNYDYGYTF. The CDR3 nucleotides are TGTGCCAGCAGCAAACAACAGGGGAACTATGACTATGGCTACACCTTC.

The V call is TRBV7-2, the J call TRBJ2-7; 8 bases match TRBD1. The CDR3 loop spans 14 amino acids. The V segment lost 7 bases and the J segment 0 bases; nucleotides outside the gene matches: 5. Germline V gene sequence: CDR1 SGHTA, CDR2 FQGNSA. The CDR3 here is CASKSDRGSYEQYF. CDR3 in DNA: TGTGCCAGCAAATCTGACAGGGGCTCCTACGAGCAGTACTTC.

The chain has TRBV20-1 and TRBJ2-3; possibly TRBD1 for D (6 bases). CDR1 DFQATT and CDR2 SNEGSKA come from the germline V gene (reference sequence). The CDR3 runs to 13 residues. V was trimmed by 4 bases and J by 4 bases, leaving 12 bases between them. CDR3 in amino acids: CSAKQGDADTQYF. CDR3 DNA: TGCAGTGCTAAACAGGGTGACGCAGATACGCAGTATTTT.

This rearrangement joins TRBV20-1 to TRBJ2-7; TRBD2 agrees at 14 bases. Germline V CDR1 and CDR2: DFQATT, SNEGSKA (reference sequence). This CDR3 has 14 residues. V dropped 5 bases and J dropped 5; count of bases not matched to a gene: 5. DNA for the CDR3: TGCAGTGCTCAACCGGGACTAGCGGGGGACGAGCAGTACTTC. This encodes CSAQPGLAGDEQYF.

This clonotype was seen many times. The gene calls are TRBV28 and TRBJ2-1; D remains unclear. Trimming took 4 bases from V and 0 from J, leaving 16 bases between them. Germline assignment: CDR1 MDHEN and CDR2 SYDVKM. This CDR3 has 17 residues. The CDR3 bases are TGTGCCAGCAGTTGGAAGCACCCGGTGGGCTCCTACAATGAGCAGTTCTTC. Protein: CASSWKHPVGSYNEQFF.

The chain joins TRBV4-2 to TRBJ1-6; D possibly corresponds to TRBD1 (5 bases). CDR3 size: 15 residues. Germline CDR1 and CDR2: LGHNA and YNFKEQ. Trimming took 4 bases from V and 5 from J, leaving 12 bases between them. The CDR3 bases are TGTGCCAGCAGCCGGAGGGACGGTCATAATTCACCCCTCCACTTT. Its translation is CASSRRDGHNSPLHF.

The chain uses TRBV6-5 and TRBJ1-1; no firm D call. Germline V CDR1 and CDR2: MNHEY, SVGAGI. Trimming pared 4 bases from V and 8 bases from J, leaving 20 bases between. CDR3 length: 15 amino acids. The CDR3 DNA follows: TGTGCCAGCAGTTCTATGGCCATTCAAACTTCCGAAGCTTTCTTT. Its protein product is CASSSMAIQTSEAFF.

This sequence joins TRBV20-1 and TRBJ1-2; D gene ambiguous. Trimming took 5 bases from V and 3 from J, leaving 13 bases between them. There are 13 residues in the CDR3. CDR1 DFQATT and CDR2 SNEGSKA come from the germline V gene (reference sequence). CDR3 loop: CSALKGGDYGYTF. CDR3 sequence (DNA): TGCAGTGCTTTAAAAGGCGGAGACTATGGCTACACCTTC.

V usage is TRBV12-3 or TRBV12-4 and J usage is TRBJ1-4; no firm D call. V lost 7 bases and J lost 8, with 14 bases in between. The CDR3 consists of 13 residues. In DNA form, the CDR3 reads TGTGCCAGCACCCTCAGCCGGGCCGAAAAACTGTTTTTT. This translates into CASTLSRAEKLFF.

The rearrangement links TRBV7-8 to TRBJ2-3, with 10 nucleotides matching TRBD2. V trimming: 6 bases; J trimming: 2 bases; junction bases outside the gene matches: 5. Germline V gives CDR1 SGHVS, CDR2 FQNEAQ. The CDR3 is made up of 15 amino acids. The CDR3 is CASRHTSGNTDTQYF. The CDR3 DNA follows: TGTGCCAGCAGACATACTAGCGGGAACACAGATACGCAGTATTTT.

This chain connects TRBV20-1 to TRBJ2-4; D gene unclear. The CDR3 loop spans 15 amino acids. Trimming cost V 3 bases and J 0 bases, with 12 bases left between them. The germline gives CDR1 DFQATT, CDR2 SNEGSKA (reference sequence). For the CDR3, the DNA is TGCAGTGCTAGCCCAGTTGGAGTAGCCAAAAACATTCAGTACTTC. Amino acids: CSASPVGVAKNIQYF.

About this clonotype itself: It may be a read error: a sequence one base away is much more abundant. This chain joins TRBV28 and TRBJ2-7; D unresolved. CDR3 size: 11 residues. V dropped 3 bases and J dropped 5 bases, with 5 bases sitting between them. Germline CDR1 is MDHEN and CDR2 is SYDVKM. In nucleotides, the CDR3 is TGTGCCAGCAGTTTTACCCACGAGCAGTACTTC. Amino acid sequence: CASSFTHEQYF.

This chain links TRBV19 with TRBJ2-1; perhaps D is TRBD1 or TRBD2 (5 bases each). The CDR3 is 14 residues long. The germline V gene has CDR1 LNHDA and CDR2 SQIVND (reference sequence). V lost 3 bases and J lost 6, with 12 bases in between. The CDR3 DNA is TGTGCCAGTAGTATGGGACCCGGGTTCAATGAGCAGTTCTTC. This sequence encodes CASSMGPGFNEQFF.

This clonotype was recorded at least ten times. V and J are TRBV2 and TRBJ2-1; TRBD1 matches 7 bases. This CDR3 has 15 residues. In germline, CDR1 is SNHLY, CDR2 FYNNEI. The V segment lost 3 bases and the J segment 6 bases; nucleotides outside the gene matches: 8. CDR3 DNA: TGTGCCAGCAGTGACCTGTCCACAGGGGTCAATGAGCAGTTCTTC. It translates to CASSDLSTGVNEQFF.

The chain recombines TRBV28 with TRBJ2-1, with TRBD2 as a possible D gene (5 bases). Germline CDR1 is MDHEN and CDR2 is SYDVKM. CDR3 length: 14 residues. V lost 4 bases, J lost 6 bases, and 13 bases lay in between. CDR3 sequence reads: CASSSPRTGNEQFF. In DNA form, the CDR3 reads TGTGCCAGCAGTTCTCCAAGGACTGGCAATGAGCAGTTCTTC.

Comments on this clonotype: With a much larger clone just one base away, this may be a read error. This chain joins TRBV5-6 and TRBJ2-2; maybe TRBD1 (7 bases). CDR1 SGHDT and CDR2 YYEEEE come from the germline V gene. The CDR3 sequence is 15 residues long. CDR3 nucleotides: TGTGCCAGCAGCTTAACAGCAGGGGGGACCGGGGACCTGTTTTTT. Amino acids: CASSLTAGGTGDLFF.

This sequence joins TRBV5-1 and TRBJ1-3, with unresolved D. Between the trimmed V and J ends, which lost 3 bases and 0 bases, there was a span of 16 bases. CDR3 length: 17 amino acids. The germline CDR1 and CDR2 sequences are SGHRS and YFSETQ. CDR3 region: CASSSDRIRRSGNTIYF. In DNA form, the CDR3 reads TGCGCCAGCAGCTCCGACCGGATCCGGCGCTCTGGAAACACCATATATTTT.

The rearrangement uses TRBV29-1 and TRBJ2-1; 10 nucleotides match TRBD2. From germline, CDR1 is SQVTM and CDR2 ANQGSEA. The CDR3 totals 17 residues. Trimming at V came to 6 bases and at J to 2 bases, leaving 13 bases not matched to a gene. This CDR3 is CSVHGLAGEETYNEQFF. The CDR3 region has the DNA TGCAGCGTACACGGGCTAGCGGGAGAAGAAACCTACAATGAGCAGTTCTTC.

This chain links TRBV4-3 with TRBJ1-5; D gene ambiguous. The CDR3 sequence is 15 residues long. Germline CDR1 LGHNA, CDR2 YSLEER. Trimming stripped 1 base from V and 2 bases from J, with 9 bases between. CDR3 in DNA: TGCGCCAGCAGCCAAGGCGTACAACGCAATCAGCCCCAGCATTTT. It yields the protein CASSQGVQRNQPQHF.

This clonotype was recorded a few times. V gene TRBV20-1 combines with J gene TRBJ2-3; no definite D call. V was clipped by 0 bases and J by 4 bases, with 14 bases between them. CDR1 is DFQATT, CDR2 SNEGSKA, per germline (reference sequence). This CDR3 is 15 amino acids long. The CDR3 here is CSARDLVASSDTQYF. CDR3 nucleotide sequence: TGCAGTGCTAGAGATTTAGTCGCTTCCTCAGATACGCAGTATTTT.

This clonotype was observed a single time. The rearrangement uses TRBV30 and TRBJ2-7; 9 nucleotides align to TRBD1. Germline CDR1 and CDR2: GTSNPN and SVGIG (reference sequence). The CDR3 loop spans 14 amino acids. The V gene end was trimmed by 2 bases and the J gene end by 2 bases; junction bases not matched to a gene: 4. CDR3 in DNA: TGTGCCTGGAGTCCGGACAGGGGTCCCTACGAGCAGTACTTC. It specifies CAWSPDRGPYEQYF.

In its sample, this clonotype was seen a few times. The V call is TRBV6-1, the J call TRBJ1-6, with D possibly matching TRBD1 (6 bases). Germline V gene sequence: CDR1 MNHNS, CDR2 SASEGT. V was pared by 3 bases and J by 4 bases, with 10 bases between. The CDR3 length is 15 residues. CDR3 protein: CASSEEGDYNSPLHF. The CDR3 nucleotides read TGTGCCAGCAGTGAGGAGGGGGATTATAATTCACCCCTCCACTTT.

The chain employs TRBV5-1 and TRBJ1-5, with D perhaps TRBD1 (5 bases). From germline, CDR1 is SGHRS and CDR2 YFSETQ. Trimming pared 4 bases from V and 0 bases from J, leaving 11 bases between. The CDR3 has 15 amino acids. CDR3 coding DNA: TGCGCCAGCAGCCGGGACGGCCATAGCAATCAGCCCCAGCATTTT. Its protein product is CASSRDGHSNQPQHF.

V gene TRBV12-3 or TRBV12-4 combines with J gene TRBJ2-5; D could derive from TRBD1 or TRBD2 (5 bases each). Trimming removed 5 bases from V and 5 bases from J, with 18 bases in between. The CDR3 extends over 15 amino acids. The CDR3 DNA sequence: TGTGCCAGCAGTGACTGGCCCCGGGACCCGGAGACCCAGTACTTC. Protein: CASSDWPRDPETQYF.